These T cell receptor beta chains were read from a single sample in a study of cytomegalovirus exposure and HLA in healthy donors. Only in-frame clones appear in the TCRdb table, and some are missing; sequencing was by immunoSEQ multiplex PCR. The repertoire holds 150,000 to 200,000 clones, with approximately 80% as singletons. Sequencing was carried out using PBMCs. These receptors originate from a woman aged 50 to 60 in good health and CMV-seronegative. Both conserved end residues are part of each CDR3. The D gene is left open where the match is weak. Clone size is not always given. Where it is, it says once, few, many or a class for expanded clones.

cdr3_nt: TGTGCCAGCAGCATAGGGGGTGGCACAGATACGCAGTATTTT
cdr3_aa: CASSIGGGTDTQYF
clone_size: .
v_call: TRBV5-4
d_call: .
j_call: TRBJ2-3

cdr3_nt: TGTGCCAGCAGCCTGGACAGGAGAAGAGGGGAGCTGTTTTTT
cdr3_aa: CASSLDRRRGELFF
clone_size: .
v_call: TRBV7-2
d_call: TRBD1
j_call: TRBJ2-2

cdr3_nt: TGCGCCAGCAGATCGACTAGCGGGAGGATTGACTACAATGAGCAGTTCTTC
cdr3_aa: CASRSTSGRIDYNEQFF
clone_size: .
v_call: TRBV4-1
d_call: TRBD2
j_call: TRBJ2-1

cdr3_nt: TGCAGCGTGTGGGGAGGGGCCGGGGAGCTGTTTTTT
cdr3_aa: CSVWGGAGELFF
clone_size: .
v_call: TRBV29-1
d_call: TRBD2
j_call: TRBJ2-2

cdr3_nt: TGTGCCACCAGCAGAGATGGCGGGGGGCGAGAAAAACTGTTTTTT
cdr3_aa: CATSRDGGGREKLFF
clone_size: .
v_call: TRBV15
d_call: .
j_call: TRBJ1-4

cdr3_nt: TGTGCCAGCAGTCAGGGGACTAGGTACGAGCAGTACTTC
cdr3_aa: CASSQGTRYEQYF
clone_size: .
v_call: TRBV5-4
d_call: TRBD2
j_call: TRBJ2-7

cdr3_nt: TGTGCCAGCAGCCCGGAGGGCCCGCGTGGCAATTCACCCCTCCACTTT
cdr3_aa: CASSPEGPRGNSPLHF
clone_size: few
v_call: TRBV9
d_call: .
j_call: TRBJ1-6

cdr3_nt: TGCAGCGTTGCTAAGGGACAGGGGAGCGCTGAAGCTTTCTTT
cdr3_aa: CSVAKGQGSAEAFF
clone_size: few
v_call: TRBV29-1
d_call: TRBD1
j_call: TRBJ1-1

cdr3_nt: TGTGCCAGCAGCCACCCCAGGGCTGAAGCTTTCTTT
cdr3_aa: CASSHPRAEAFF
clone_size: few
v_call: TRBV7-2
d_call: .
j_call: TRBJ1-1

cdr3_nt: TGTGCCAGTAGTCTCATAGCGGGGGGCGACGCGAGGTACAATGAGCAGTTCTTC
cdr3_aa: CASSLIAGGDARYNEQFF
clone_size: .
v_call: TRBV19
d_call: TRBD2
j_call: TRBJ2-1

cdr3_nt: TGTGCCAGCAGCCGTACAGGGCCGGGCAATCAGCCCCAGCATTTT
cdr3_aa: CASSRTGPGNQPQHF
clone_size: .
v_call: TRBV7-2
d_call: .
j_call: TRBJ1-5

cdr3_nt: TGCAGTGCCACGGACATGCAGTTCTTC
cdr3_aa: CSATDMQFF
clone_size: .
v_call: TRBV20-1
d_call: .
j_call: TRBJ2-1

cdr3_nt: TGTGCCAGCAGCCCCCTGAGGAGCGGGAGTGGGAATGAGCAGTTCTTC
cdr3_aa: CASSPLRSGSGNEQFF
clone_size: .
v_call: TRBV7-2
d_call: TRBD2
j_call: TRBJ2-1

cdr3_nt: TGTGCCAGCACCAACAAGCAGCGGGCCCAAGAGACCCAGTACTTC
cdr3_aa: CASTNKQRAQETQYF
clone_size: .
v_call: TRBV6-6
d_call: .
j_call: TRBJ2-5

cdr3_nt: TGTGCCAGCAGTTTAACAGGGCGACAAGAGACCCAGTACTTC
cdr3_aa: CASSLTGRQETQYF
clone_size: .
v_call: TRBV28
d_call: .
j_call: TRBJ2-5

cdr3_nt: TGTGCCACCGGTACGGGGGTGGGTAACTATGGCTACACCTTC
cdr3_aa: CATGTGVGNYGYTF
clone_size: .
v_call: TRBV28
d_call: .
j_call: TRBJ1-2

cdr3_nt: TGTGCCAGCAGCTTACGGGGAACGGGGAATTCACCCCTCCACTTT
cdr3_aa: CASSLRGTGNSPLHF
clone_size: .
v_call: TRBV7-2
d_call: .
j_call: TRBJ1-6

cdr3_nt: TGTGCCAGCAGCAAACAGGGGGCCGTTGGGTCACCCCTCCACTTT
cdr3_aa: CASSKQGAVGSPLHF
clone_size: .
v_call: TRBV28
d_call: TRBD1
j_call: TRBJ1-6

cdr3_nt: TGCGCCAGCAGCCAAGATGGGACAGATATCGCCGGGGAGCTGTTTTTT
cdr3_aa: CASSQDGTDIAGELFF
clone_size: .
v_call: TRBV4-1
d_call: TRBD1
j_call: TRBJ2-2

cdr3_nt: TGTGCCAGCAGTCAAATAACAGATCTGAGCTCCTATAATTCACCCCTCCACTTT
cdr3_aa: CASSQITDLSSYNSPLHF
clone_size: few
v_call: TRBV28
d_call: .
j_call: TRBJ1-6

cdr3_nt: TGCAGTGCGGAGGGGGGGACTGAAGCTTTCTTT
cdr3_aa: CSAEGGTEAFF
clone_size: .
v_call: TRBV20-1
d_call: .
j_call: TRBJ1-1

cdr3_nt: TGTGCCAGCAGCCCCCGGGTCCCCCTCCCCAACGAGCAGTACTTC
cdr3_aa: CASSPRVPLPNEQYF
clone_size: .
v_call: TRBV28
d_call: .
j_call: TRBJ2-7

cdr3_nt: TGTGCCAGCAGCGGAACCGGGCTAGCGGCTTACAATGAGCAGTTCTTC
cdr3_aa: CASSGTGLAAYNEQFF
clone_size: .
v_call: TRBV7-9
d_call: TRBD2
j_call: TRBJ2-1

cdr3_nt: TGTGCCAGCAGCCTCGGGGGACGCAACACTGAAGCTTTCTTT
cdr3_aa: CASSLGGRNTEAFF
clone_size: .
v_call: TRBV5-8
d_call: .
j_call: TRBJ1-1

cdr3_nt: TGTGCCACCAGCAGAGCACAGGGGGTTAAGACAGATACGCAGTATTTT
cdr3_aa: CATSRAQGVKTDTQYF
clone_size: .
v_call: TRBV15
d_call: TRBD1
j_call: TRBJ2-3

cdr3_nt: TGTGCCAGCAGTGATCAGGGCTACGAGCAGTACTTC
cdr3_aa: CASSDQGYEQYF
clone_size: .
v_call: TRBV2
d_call: .
j_call: TRBJ2-7

cdr3_nt: TGCGCCAGCAGCCCTGTAGCGGGGGGTTACAATGAGCAGTTCTTC
cdr3_aa: CASSPVAGGYNEQFF
clone_size: .
v_call: TRBV5-1
d_call: TRBD2
j_call: TRBJ2-1

cdr3_nt: TGCGCCAGCAGCTTGGCGGCGGGGGGTGAGCAGTACTTC
cdr3_aa: CASSLAAGGEQYF
clone_size: few
v_call: TRBV5-1
d_call: TRBD2
j_call: TRBJ2-7

cdr3_nt: TGTGCCAGCAGCTTACTACCCCTATCCGGGACAGGAAACTCCTACGAGCAGTACTTC
cdr3_aa: CASSLLPLSGTGNSYEQYF
clone_size: .
v_call: TRBV13
d_call: TRBD1
j_call: TRBJ2-7

cdr3_nt: TGTGCCAGCAGCCCCCGGACTAGCGGGCCTCAAGAGACCCAGTACTTC
cdr3_aa: CASSPRTSGPQETQYF
clone_size: .
v_call: TRBV7-2
d_call: TRBD2
j_call: TRBJ2-5

cdr3_nt: TGTGCCAGCAGCCAGGGGGCTGAAGCTTTCTTT
cdr3_aa: CASSQGAEAFF
clone_size: .
v_call: TRBV7-9
d_call: TRBD1
j_call: TRBJ1-1

cdr3_nt: TGTGCCAGCAGTCCCTACCAGTCGACAGGGGGTATCTATGGCTACACCTTC
cdr3_aa: CASSPYQSTGGIYGYTF
clone_size: .
v_call: TRBV28
d_call: TRBD1
j_call: TRBJ1-2

cdr3_nt: TGTGCCGCAAGGGGACAACTCTACAATGAGCAGTTCTTC
cdr3_aa: CAARGQLYNEQFF
clone_size: .
v_call: TRBV19
d_call: .
j_call: TRBJ2-1

cdr3_nt: TGTGCCAGCAGCGGCGGGACAGTCAGCAATCAGCCCCAGCATTTT
cdr3_aa: CASSGGTVSNQPQHF
clone_size: .
v_call: TRBV5-6
d_call: TRBD1
j_call: TRBJ1-5

cdr3_nt: TGTGCCAGCAGCGTCAGCGCAGTCGGCGAAGCTTTCTTT
cdr3_aa: CASSVSAVGEAFF
clone_size: few
v_call: TRBV9
d_call: .
j_call: TRBJ1-1

cdr3_nt: TGTGCCAGCTCCGCGGGGAATCAGCCCCAGCATTTT
cdr3_aa: CASSAGNQPQHF
clone_size: .
v_call: TRBV18
d_call: .
j_call: TRBJ1-5

cdr3_nt: TGTGCCACTGGACTAGCGGGAGGCTCAGATACGCAGTATTTT
cdr3_aa: CATGLAGGSDTQYF
clone_size: once
v_call: TRBV10-3
d_call: TRBD2
j_call: TRBJ2-3

cdr3_nt: TGTGCCAGCACCCCCTCGGGGGTTGGTGATGAAAAACTGTTTTTT
cdr3_aa: CASTPSGVGDEKLFF
clone_size: .
v_call: TRBV28
d_call: .
j_call: TRBJ1-4

cdr3_nt: TGTGCCAGCCAATCACAGGGCGTGAGCAATCAGCCCCAGCATTTT
cdr3_aa: CASQSQGVSNQPQHF
clone_size: .
v_call: TRBV2
d_call: .
j_call: TRBJ1-5

cdr3_nt: TGCGCCAGCAGCGGGGACAGCGTCTCTGGAAACACCATATATTTT
cdr3_aa: CASSGDSVSGNTIYF
clone_size: .
v_call: TRBV10-1
d_call: TRBD1
j_call: TRBJ1-3

cdr3_nt: TGTGCCAGCAGACGAACCGGGACAGGGTCCTACGAGCAGTACTTC
cdr3_aa: CASRRTGTGSYEQYF
clone_size: .
v_call: TRBV28
d_call: TRBD1
j_call: TRBJ2-7

cdr3_nt: TGTGCCAGCAGTAAGGGGACAGAGATTCGTCAAGAGACCCAGTACTTC
cdr3_aa: CASSKGTEIRQETQYF
clone_size: .
v_call: TRBV27
d_call: TRBD1
j_call: TRBJ2-5

cdr3_nt: TGTGCCAGCAGTGAACCAGGGGTTGCCCCGGGCGAGCAGTACTTC
cdr3_aa: CASSEPGVAPGEQYF
clone_size: .
v_call: TRBV6-1
d_call: .
j_call: TRBJ2-7

cdr3_nt: TGTGCCAGTAGTGTACAGGGATGGAACACTGAAGCTTTCTTT
cdr3_aa: CASSVQGWNTEAFF
clone_size: .
v_call: TRBV19
d_call: .
j_call: TRBJ1-1

cdr3_nt: TGCGCCAGCAGCGGACCGCGGGATCCTTACGAGCAGTACTTC
cdr3_aa: CASSGPRDPYEQYF
clone_size: .
v_call: TRBV5-1
d_call: .
j_call: TRBJ2-7

cdr3_nt: TGCAGTGCTACATCGGGTGGCTACACCTTC
cdr3_aa: CSATSGGYTF
clone_size: .
v_call: TRBV20-1
d_call: .
j_call: TRBJ1-2

cdr3_nt: TGTGCCAGCACCGTGACAGGAGGCACAGATACGCAGTATTTT
cdr3_aa: CASTVTGGTDTQYF
clone_size: .
v_call: TRBV6-1
d_call: .
j_call: TRBJ2-3

cdr3_nt: TGTGCCAGTAGTATAACGTCCCGCCGGGGTCCCTACGAGCAGTACTTC
cdr3_aa: CASSITSRRGPYEQYF
clone_size: .
v_call: TRBV19
d_call: .
j_call: TRBJ2-7

cdr3_nt: TGTGCCAGCAGCTTAGACTCCATATCTAGCTCCTATAATTCACCCCTCCACTTT
cdr3_aa: CASSLDSISSSYNSPLHF
clone_size: once
v_call: TRBV7-2
d_call: .
j_call: TRBJ1-6

cdr3_nt: TGTGCCAGCAGCAGAAGGGGGGGCATCACTGAAGCTTTCTTT
cdr3_aa: CASSRRGGITEAFF
clone_size: .
v_call: TRBV5-6
d_call: .
j_call: TRBJ1-1

cdr3_nt: TGTTCCAGCAGCTTACGTGGGGGACAGGGGGCTCTCGGAGAGACCCAGTACTTC
cdr3_aa: CSSSLRGGQGALGETQYF
clone_size: .
v_call: TRBV7-9
d_call: TRBD1
j_call: TRBJ2-5

cdr3_nt: TGTGCCAGCAAATTGAGAGAGACCCAGTACTTC
cdr3_aa: CASKLRETQYF
clone_size: .
v_call: TRBV7-2
d_call: .
j_call: TRBJ2-5

cdr3_nt: TGTGCCAGCAGTCTGGAGATGAACACTGAAGCTTTCTTT
cdr3_aa: CASSLEMNTEAFF
clone_size: .
v_call: TRBV6-5
d_call: .
j_call: TRBJ1-1

cdr3_nt: TGTGCCAGCAGCCCACTAGGGACTAGCGGGAGGGGCTCCTACAATGAGCAGTTCTTC
cdr3_aa: CASSPLGTSGRGSYNEQFF
clone_size: .
v_call: TRBV9
d_call: TRBD2
j_call: TRBJ2-1

cdr3_nt: TGTGCCAGCAGCTACCGCGGACAGGGGGCGGGCTACGAGCAGTACTTC
cdr3_aa: CASSYRGQGAGYEQYF
clone_size: .
v_call: TRBV5-4
d_call: TRBD1
j_call: TRBJ2-7